The TCR beta chain under discussion was sequenced for a study of glioma-infiltrating T cells after dendritic cell vaccination. The overall study: Dendritic cell vaccination trial patients had either newly diagnosed or recurrent glioblastoma. Regarding the study as a whole: Higher TCR clonality did not directly relate to longer survival. The cohort had few patients with full blood and tumor sets.

Time point reported: after dendritic cell vaccination, including at tumor progression/relapse. Amplification used 60 V beta primers and 13 J beta primers. Profiled with immunoSEQ multiplex PCR; TCRdb holds only in-frame clones, not every one. The data hold 100,000 or so clones, with approximately 84% observed a single time. Of note for this clone: Antigen unknown. The identical CDR3 is also encoded by other nucleotide sequences in the sample.

V was pared by 1 base and J by 1 base, with 5 bases between. Per the germline V gene, CDR1 is SGHRS and CDR2 is YFSETQ. The CDR3 is 13 amino acids. The source is a human donor with glioblastoma. Specimen: blood, collected after dendritic cell vaccination. The chain is built from TRBV5-1 and TRBJ1-1; unclear D gene. CDR3 protein: CASSLRENTEAFF. The CDR3 DNA reads as TGCGCCAGCAGCTTGCGGGAGAACACTGAAGCTTTCTTT.